These 19 T cell receptor beta chains were sequenced from one sample in a study of brain T cells in children with intractable seizures. Here immunoSEQ multiplex PCR was the method, and the copy in TCRdb shows in-frame clones only, minus some. The sample carries about 120,000 clones, around 94% recorded once. The source material was peripheral blood, sampled at surgery. The receptor source for this set is a boy in the first two years of life with hemimegalencephaly and intractable seizures.

The chain couples TRBV7-9 to TRBJ1-2; 7 bases map to TRBD1. The CDR3 runs to 15 residues. CDR1 is SEHNR and CDR2 is FQNEAQ in the germline V gene (reference sequence). With V trimmed by 1 base and J by 3 bases, 5 bases remained unmatched. Here the CDR3 reads CASSLEGARYYGYTF. CDR3 DNA: TGTGCCAGCAGCTTAGAGGGGGCGAGGTACTATGGCTACACCTTC.

This chain links TRBV28 with TRBJ1-5, with a weak D call TRBD1 (5 bases). With 2 bases removed from V and 2 bases from J, the gap between germline ends came to 10 bases. This CDR3 is 15 amino acids long. Germline V gene sequence: CDR1 MDHEN, CDR2 SYDVKM. This CDR3 is CASSLGGSRNQPQHF. The CDR3 DNA follows: TGTGCCAGCAGTTTAGGGGGGTCCCGCAATCAGCCCCAGCATTTT.

This chain connects TRBV5-4 to TRBJ2-3, with TRBD2 identical over 8 bases. V lost 4 bases to trimming and J lost 3 bases; unmatched junction nucleotides: 4. Germline values: CDR1 SGHNT, CDR2 YYREEE (reference sequence). The length of the CDR3 is 14 residues. In nucleotides, the CDR3 is TGTGCCAGCAGCCCCGGGACTAGGACAGATACGCAGTATTTT. It codes for CASSPGTRTDTQYF.

The chain is built from TRBV7-9 and TRBJ2-7; D is perhaps TRBD1 or TRBD2 (5 bases each). Trimming took off 1 base at V and 6 bases at J, with 10 bases between the two ends. The germline V gene has CDR1 SEHNR and CDR2 FQNEAQ (reference sequence). CDR3 length equals 13 residues. The CDR3 protein is CASSLEGDGEQYF. The DNA of the CDR3 is TGTGCCAGCAGCTTAGAAGGGGACGGCGAGCAGTACTTC.

The chain combines TRBV24-1 with TRBJ2-3, with D possibly being TRBD1 or TRBD2 (5 bases each). Germline V gene data show CDR1 as KGHDR and CDR2 as SFDVKD. This CDR3 has 15 amino acids. Trimming cost V 2 bases and J 4 bases, with 12 bases left between them. The CDR3 loop reads CATSDWGSVSDTQYF. CDR3 in DNA: TGTGCCACCAGTGATTGGGGGTCGGTCTCAGATACGCAGTATTTT.

The rearrangement joins TRBV24-1 to TRBJ1-1, with D maybe TRBD1 (6 bases). With 5 bases removed from V and 4 bases from J, the gap between germline ends came to 10 bases. The CDR3 runs 13 residues. Germline lookup yields CDR1 KGHDR and CDR2 SFDVKD. The CDR3 protein is CATSGAGVTEAFF. CDR3 coding DNA: TGTGCCACCAGTGGAGCAGGGGTCACTGAAGCTTTCTTT.

This clone showed up just once. The J gene is TRBJ1-2, the V gene TRBV5-6, with a tentative D call TRBD1 (5 bases). Trimming removed 5 bases from V and 4 bases from J, with 15 bases in between. Germline lookup yields CDR1 SGHDT and CDR2 YYEEEE. The CDR3 is 14 amino acids. CDR3 in amino acids: CASRGAGTGYGYTF. Here the CDR3 DNA reads TGTGCCAGCAGGGGAGCAGGGACTGGCTATGGCTACACCTTC. Based on the CDR3 plus reference TRBV5-6 and TRBJ1-2, the full variable domain is DAGVTQSPTHLIKTRGQQVTLRCSPKSGHDTVSWYQQALGQGPQFIFQYYEEEERQRGNFPDRFSGHQFPNYSSELNVNALLLGDSALYLCASRGAGTGYGYTFGSGTRLTVV.

The chain is built from TRBV11-2 and TRBJ1-4; a weak D match, TRBD1 (5 bases). Trimming left V 5 bases short and J 9 bases short, with 19 bases between. Per germline, CDR1 SGHAT and CDR2 FQNNGV. This CDR3 region has 15 residues. This chain's CDR3 is CASSVSGTGLQKLFF. CDR3 sequence (DNA): TGTGCCAGCAGCGTATCCGGGACTGGTTTACAAAAACTGTTTTTT. Supplemented by reference TRBV11-2 and TRBJ1-4, the full variable domain reads EAGVAQSPRYKIIEKRQSVAFWCNPISGHATLYWYQQILGQGPKLLIQFQNNGVVDDSQLPKDRFSAERLKGVDSTLKIQPAKLEDSAVYLCASSVSGTGLQKLFFGSGTQLSVL.

This rearrangement joins TRBV12-5 to TRBJ2-3; D might be TRBD1 or TRBD2, each matching 6 bases. V lost 0 bases to trimming and J lost 2 bases, with 9 bases between them. Looked up from germline, CDR1 is LGHNT and CDR2 is FRNRAP. This CDR3 region has 15 residues. This CDR3 is CASGLVGGTTDTQYF. The CDR3, as DNA: TGTGCTAGTGGTTTGGTAGGGGGGACCACAGATACGCAGTATTTT.

The rearrangement joins TRBV12-1 to TRBJ1-2. TRBV12-1 is described as a pseudogene. The CDR3 has 13 amino acids. The CDR3 sequence: CASSPGCDYGYTF. CDR3 sequence (DNA): TGTGCCAGCAGCCCCGGTTGTGACTATGGCTACACCTTC.

CDR3 sequence (DNA): TGCGCCAGCAGCTTGGGTCCTAGGAGCCGCTACGAGCAGTACTTC. Amino acid sequence: CASSLGPRSRYEQYF. This chain connects TRBV5-1 to TRBJ2-7; unclear D gene. Germline V gives CDR1 SGHRS, CDR2 YFSETQ. The CDR3 extends over 15 amino acids. The ends were cut back, 0 bases at V and 3 bases at J, with 13 bases in the middle.

The chain combines TRBV4-2 with TRBJ2-7; no clear D gene. V was clipped by 1 base and J by 1 base, with 11 bases between them. Germline assignment: CDR1 LGHNA and CDR2 YNFKEQ. This CDR3 comprises 15 residues. The CDR3 nucleotides read TGTGCCAGCAGCCAAGGCGGCCAAACTTCCTACGAGCAGTACTTC. Translated: CASSQGGQTSYEQYF.

In DNA form, the CDR3 reads TGTGCCATGTTACGGGACAGGGGTTCCGGGGAGCTGTTTTTT. It translates to CAMLRDRGSGELFF. The V call is TRBV5-4, the J call TRBJ2-2; 10 nucleotides match TRBD1. Germline V CDR1 and CDR2: SGHNT, YYREEE (reference sequence). The length of the CDR3 is 14 residues. After removal of 9 bases from V and 6 bases from J, the junction contained 8 bases not matched to a gene.

The genes are TRBV16 and TRBJ1-3, with unresolved D. The V and J ends lost 0 bases and 9 bases respectively, with 6 bases between them. The CDR3 has 12 residues. CDR1 and CDR2 (germline): KGHSY, FQNENV. CDR3 sequence (DNA): TGTGCCAGCAGCCAATCGGATAGCACCATATATTTT. Amino acid sequence: CASSQSDSTIYF.

Here the CDR3 DNA reads TGTGCCAGCAGCTTACAGGCCGGGACGAACACCGGGGAGCTGTTTTTT. This gives the protein CASSLQAGTNTGELFF. The rearrangement joins TRBV7-3 to TRBJ2-2, with a possible D match to TRBD2 (5 bases). CDR3 length: 16 amino acids. CDR1 and CDR2 (germline): SGHTA, FQGTGA. The V gene lost 2 bases and the J gene lost 0 bases, with 10 bases spanning the gap.

In this sample, this clone turned up once. The chain has TRBV28 and TRBJ2-2, with 8 bases fitting TRBD2. V was pared by 5 bases and J by 2 bases, with 1 base of the junction left unmatched. CDR1 is MDHEN, CDR2 SYDVKM, per germline. The CDR3 is 14 residues long. CDR3: CASSRGGNTGELFF. DNA of the CDR3: TGTGCCAGCAGTCGGGGGGGAAACACCGGGGAGCTGTTTTTT. The whole variable domain, filled in from reference TRBV28 and TRBJ2-2, reads DVKVTQSSRYLVKRTGEKVFLECVQDMDHENMFWYRQDPGLGLRLIYFSYDVKMKEKGDIPEGYSVSREKKERFSLILESASTNQTSMYLCASSRGGNTGELFFGEGSRLTVL.

The chain has TRBV5-1 and TRBJ2-5; D tentatively fits TRBD1 or TRBD2 (5 bases each). The germline V and J ends were trimmed by 0 bases and 4 bases, with 7 bases remaining between them. The length of the CDR3 is 13 residues. Germline CDR1 and CDR2: SGHRS and YFSETQ. This chain's CDR3 is CASSLGGIETQYF. As DNA, the CDR3 is TGCGCCAGCAGCTTGGGGGGGATAGAGACCCAGTACTTC.

This chain links TRBV4-3 with TRBJ2-7, with a weak D call TRBD1 (6 bases). Trimming cost V 0 bases and J 7 bases, with 16 bases left between them. Germline CDR1 LGHNA, CDR2 YSLEER. The CDR3 contains 15 residues. The CDR3 loop reads CASSQEFAVRGEQYF. CDR3 in DNA: TGCGCCAGCAGCCAAGAATTCGCGGTAAGGGGGGAGCAGTACTTC.

The genes are TRBV7-2 and TRBJ1-3, with D unclear. CDR1 and CDR2 (germline): SGHTA, FQGNSA. CDR3 length equals 15 residues. With 3 bases removed from V and 4 bases from J, the gap between germline ends came to 13 bases. The CDR3 DNA reads TGTGCCAGCAGCTTTGTTCGGAATTCGGGAAACACCATATATTTT. Amino acids: CASSFVRNSGNTIYF.